A selection of T cell receptor beta chains follows, all from one sample in a study of blood T cell repertoires in COVID-19. The data were produced by immunoSEQ multiplex PCR, yet TCRdb's version contains in-frame clones alone and is incomplete. The sample holds around 100,000 clones, under 80% seen once. The sequenced sample was peripheral blood. The receptors originated from a man between 65 and 85 years old with active or convalescent COVID-19. Both conserved end residues are part of each CDR3.

j_call | v_call | cdr3_aa
TRBJ1-6 | TRBV14 | CASSQDRSQGLNSPLHF
TRBJ1-2 | TRBV7-2 | CASSYSPLTGSDGYTF
TRBJ2-4 | TRBV10-1 | CAGAPEGGAAAKNIQYF
TRBJ2-7 | TRBV9 | CASSVGGGSSFEQYF
TRBJ1-2 | TRBV6-5 | CASKLGLDNYGYTF
TRBJ1-4 | TRBV5-8 | CASSANYRTVEKLFF
TRBJ2-7 | TRBV6-5 | CASSYTAGGSYEQYF
TRBJ1-3 | TRBV5-1 | CASSLDTSGNTIYF
TRBJ2-3 | TRBV7-8 | CASSWDRARTDTQYF
TRBJ2-7 | TRBV14 | CASSQYRTTYEQYF
TRBJ2-7 | TRBV5-1 | CASSFGGTGFYEQYF